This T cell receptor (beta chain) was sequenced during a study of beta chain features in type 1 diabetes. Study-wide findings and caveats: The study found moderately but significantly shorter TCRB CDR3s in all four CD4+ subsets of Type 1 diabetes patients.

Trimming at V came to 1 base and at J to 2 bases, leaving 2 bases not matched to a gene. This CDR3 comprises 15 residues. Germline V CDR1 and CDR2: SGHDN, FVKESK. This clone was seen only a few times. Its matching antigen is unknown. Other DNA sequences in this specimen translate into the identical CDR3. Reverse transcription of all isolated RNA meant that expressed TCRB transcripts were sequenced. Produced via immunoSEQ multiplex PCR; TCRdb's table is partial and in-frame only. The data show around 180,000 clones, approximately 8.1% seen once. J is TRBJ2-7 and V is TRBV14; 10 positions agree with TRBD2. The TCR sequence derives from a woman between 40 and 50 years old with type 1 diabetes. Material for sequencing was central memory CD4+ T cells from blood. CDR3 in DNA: TGTGCCAGCAGCCAAGGGACTAGCGGCCCCTACGAGCAGTACTTC. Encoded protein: CASSQGTSGPYEQYF.